Following are 27 T cell receptor beta chains from one sample sequenced in a study of shared T cell receptors in the human thymus. The assay was immunoSEQ multiplex PCR, and TCRdb's table has in-frame clones only and misses some. The repertoire holds under 850,000 clones, with 88% as singletons. The sample was also linked to a second study, of human thymus T cells.

The sample taken for sequencing was thymocytes. The receptor set was obtained from a boy in the first two years of life with a congenital heart defect.

This chain joins TRBV7-8 and TRBJ1-4; TRBD1 matches 7 bases. Germline V lookup: CDR1 SGHVS, CDR2 FQNEAQ. The CDR3 runs to 19 residues. The ends lost 4 bases at V and 5 bases at J; junction bases unmatched: 19. The CDR3 loop is CASSSSERQGRELNEKLFF. DNA for the CDR3: TGTGCCAGCAGCTCTAGCGAGAGACAGGGAAGGGAACTAAATGAAAAACTGTTTTTT.

The chain recombines TRBV18 with TRBJ1-1, with 7 bases fitting TRBD1. Germline V gives CDR1 KGHSH, CDR2 LQKENI. The CDR3 totals 15 residues. V was pared by 7 bases and J by 0 bases, with 8 bases of the junction left unmatched. CDR3 region: CASFRGTDMNTEAFF. For the CDR3, the DNA is TGTGCCAGCTTTCGAGGGACAGACATGAACACTGAAGCTTTCTTT.

The chain carries TRBV11-1 and TRBJ2-1, with 12 bases aligning to TRBD2. Germline CDR1 is SGHAT and CDR2 is FQDESV (reference sequence). The CDR3 length is 16 residues. The ends lost 2 bases at V and 8 bases at J; junction bases unmatched: 7. CDR3 in amino acids: CASSLPEPSGRDEQFF. In DNA, the CDR3 is TGTGCCAGCAGCTTACCCGAACCTAGCGGGAGGGATGAGCAGTTCTTC.

The chain employs TRBV25-1 and TRBJ2-3; perhaps TRBD2 as D (8 bases). Between the trimmed V and J ends, which lost 5 bases and 3 bases, there was a span of 18 bases. There are 16 residues in the CDR3. Per the germline V gene, CDR1 is MGHDK and CDR2 is SYGVNS. The CDR3 nucleotides read TGTGCCAGCAGTAGGGACAGCGGGAGAATGACAGATACGCAGTATTTT. It codes for CASSRDSGRMTDTQYF.

This clone was seen only once. J is TRBJ2-6 and V is TRBV11-2; TRBD2 agrees at 7 bases. The CDR3 sequence is 18 residues long. Trimming removed 1 base from V and 0 bases from J; junction bases left unmatched: 6. Looked up from germline, CDR1 is SGHAT and CDR2 is FQNNGV. In DNA, the CDR3 is TGTGCCAGCAGCTTAGTCCGGGCGGGGGACTCTGGGGCCAACGTCCTGACTTTC. Translated, it gives CASSLVRAGDSGANVLTF.

The rearrangement links TRBV18 to TRBJ2-2, with 7 bases lining up with TRBD2. J gave up 6 bases and V 3 bases, and 13 bases lay outside the gene matches. This CDR3 spans 17 amino acids. Germline V gene sequence: CDR1 KGHSH, CDR2 LQKENI. The CDR3 loop reads CASSPSAAGEAPGELFF. The CDR3 nucleotides are TGTGCCAGCTCACCTTCGGCGGCGGGAGAAGCGCCCGGGGAGCTGTTTTTT. The full variable domain, completed using reference TRBV18 and TRBJ2-2, is NAGVMQNPRHLVRRRGQEARLRCSPMKGHSHVYWYRQLPEEGLKFMVYLQKENIIDESGMPKERFSAEFPKEGPSILRIQQVVRGDSAAYFCASSPSAAGEAPGELFFGEGSRLTVL.

This chain connects TRBV7-9 to TRBJ2-5, with D maybe TRBD2 (5 bases). Trimming removed 3 bases from V and 1 base from J, with 12 bases in between. This CDR3 contains 15 residues. The germline gives CDR1 SEHNR, CDR2 FQNEAQ (reference sequence). CDR3 nucleotides: TGTGCCAGCAGCTTCAGCGGCCACCTCCAAGAGACCCAGTACTTC. This codes for CASSFSGHLQETQYF. Full variable domain (outside the CDR3, taken from reference TRBV7-9 and TRBJ2-5): DTGVSQNPRHKITKRGQNVTFRCDPISEHNRLYWYRQTLGQGPEFLTYFQNEAQLEKSRLLSDRFSAERPKGSFSTLEIQRTEQGDSAMYLCASSFSGHLQETQYFGPGTRLLVL.

CDR3 bases: TGCGCCAGCAGCTTGGCCGCAGGGGGCTACGAGCAGTACTTC. Translating gives CASSLAAGGYEQYF. The chain carries TRBV5-1 and TRBJ2-5; 7 nucleotides align to TRBD1. The DNA end favors TRBJ2-7, so the J call may be wrong. The CDR3 is made up of 14 amino acids. Germline V gives CDR1 SGHRS, CDR2 YFSETQ.

This chain joins TRBV5-4 and TRBJ2-2; weak D call: TRBD2 (6 bases). Trimming removed 2 bases from V and 4 bases from J, with 21 bases in between. CDR1 is SGHNT, CDR2 YYREEE, per germline (reference sequence). This CDR3 spans 18 amino acids. CDR3 in DNA: TGTGCCAGCAGCTTTGCGGATTTTATGACCGGGAGCACCGGGGAGCTGTTTTTT. Translating gives CASSFADFMTGSTGELFF. The whole variable domain, filled in from reference TRBV5-4 and TRBJ2-2, reads ETGVTQSPTHLIKTRGQQVTLRCSSQSGHNTVSWYQQALGQGPQFIFQYYREEENGRGNFPPRFSGLQFPNYSSELNVNALELDDSALYLCASSFADFMTGSTGELFFGEGSRLTVL.

The chain employs TRBV5-1 and TRBJ2-7; 9 nucleotides align to TRBD1. The trim removed 1 base at V and 2 bases at J, leaving 4 bases unmatched. The CDR3 runs to 15 residues. Germline lookup yields CDR1 SGHRS and CDR2 YFSETQ. The CDR3 nucleotides read TGCGCCAGCAGCTTGATGGGACAGGGACCCTACGAGCAGTACTTC. Translation gives CASSLMGQGPYEQYF.

The rearrangement links TRBV7-9 to TRBJ2-7, with a possible D match to TRBD1 (6 bases). Germline V gene data show CDR1 as SEHNR and CDR2 as FQNEAQ (reference sequence). The CDR3 runs to 17 residues. V was cut by 4 bases and J by 0 bases, with 19 bases left in between. The CDR3, as DNA: TGTGCCAGCAGCTCCCCCGGCGGACAGTGTAACTCCTACGAGCAGTACTTC. This encodes CASSSPGGQCNSYEQYF.

The table lists this clone with a count of one. The V call is TRBV27, the J call TRBJ2-7; possibly TRBD2 for D (7 bases). V was pared by 4 bases and J by 3 bases, with 16 bases between. The length of the CDR3 is 15 residues. CDR1 is MNHEY, CDR2 SMNVEV, per germline (reference sequence). The CDR3 bases are TGTGCCAGCAGTTGGCACAGGGAGGGTAACTACGAGCAGTACTTC. Its protein is CASSWHREGNYEQYF.

J is TRBJ2-1 and V is TRBV28; possible D gene TRBD2, 6 bases. The V gene lost 5 bases and the J gene lost 5 bases, with 13 bases spanning the gap. This CDR3 contains 14 residues. In germline, CDR1 is MDHEN, CDR2 SYDVKM. The CDR3 region has the DNA TGTGCCAGCAGTCCAGGACTATCGCACAATGAGCAGTTCTTC. Its translation is CASSPGLSHNEQFF. Complete variable domain (other parts from reference TRBV28 and TRBJ2-1): DVKVTQSSRYLVKRTGEKVFLECVQDMDHENMFWYRQDPGLGLRLIYFSYDVKMKEKGDIPEGYSVSREKKERFSLILESASTNQTSMYLCASSPGLSHNEQFFGPGTRLTVL.

This clone was found a few times. The rearrangement links TRBV4-2 to TRBJ2-3, with 8 bases aligning to TRBD2. After removal of 5 bases from V and 1 base from J, the junction contained 5 bases not matched to a gene. Germline assignment: CDR1 LGHNA and CDR2 YNFKEQ. The CDR3 covers 15 residues. Written as DNA, the CDR3 is TGTGCCAGCAGCTCCTCGGGGGGGGGCACAGATACGCAGTATTTT. This codes for CASSSSGGGTDTQYF.

The chain carries TRBV7-8 and TRBJ1-6; TRBD1 is a possible D gene (5 bases). Trimming took off 0 bases at V and 5 bases at J, with 17 bases between the two ends. The CDR3 has 18 amino acids. The germline V gene encodes CDR1 SGHVS and CDR2 FQNEAQ. As DNA, the CDR3 is TGTGCCAGCAGCTTAGCGCGGTGGGTTAAGGGGCATAATTCACCCCTCCACTTT. Its protein product is CASSLARWVKGHNSPLHF.

This clone was observed a handful of times. This chain joins TRBV13 and TRBJ2-3, with D possibly being TRBD2 (5 bases). The CDR3 contains 14 residues. Trimming stripped 0 bases from V and 2 bases from J, with 6 bases between. Germline-derived CDR1 and CDR2 are PRHDT and FYEKMQ (reference sequence). This chain's CDR3 is CASSLGRVTDTQYF. For the CDR3, the DNA is TGTGCCAGCAGCTTAGGGAGGGTCACAGATACGCAGTATTTT.

The genes are TRBV28 and TRBJ2-7; D is perhaps TRBD1 (6 bases). The CDR3 covers 16 residues. The germline gives CDR1 MDHEN, CDR2 SYDVKM. Trimming took off 8 bases at V and 0 bases at J, with 20 bases between the two ends. In DNA, the CDR3 is TGTGCCAGCGACCCCAAGGGGGTAACGAGCTCCTACGAGCAGTACTTC. This translates into CASDPKGVTSSYEQYF. Combining the CDR3 with reference TRBV28 and TRBJ2-7 gives the whole variable domain DVKVTQSSRYLVKRTGEKVFLECVQDMDHENMFWYRQDPGLGLRLIYFSYDVKMKEKGDIPEGYSVSREKKERFSLILESASTNQTSMYLCASDPKGVTSSYEQYFGPGTRLTVT.

CDR3 protein: CSVEGSGTGPYTDTQYF. CDR3 sequence (DNA): TGCAGCGTTGAAGGTTCCGGGACAGGGCCGTACACAGATACGCAGTATTTT. The V and J genes are TRBV29-1 and TRBJ2-3; 9 bases map to TRBD1. This CDR3 has 17 amino acids. The trim removed 1 base at V and 2 bases at J, leaving 10 bases unmatched. Germline loops: CDR1 SQVTM, CDR2 ANQGSEA.

This sequence joins TRBV29-1 and TRBJ1-1, with 10 nucleotides matching TRBD1. The CDR3 is 17 residues long. The ends lost 3 bases at V and 0 bases at J; junction bases unmatched: 10. Germline V gives CDR1 SQVTM, CDR2 ANQGSEA. CDR3 nucleotides: TGCAGCGTTGATTTGGGACAGGGGATAATGATGAACACTGAAGCTTTCTTT. Its translation: CSVDLGQGIMMNTEAFF.

There are a few counts of this clone. V and J are TRBV2 and TRBJ1-1, with TRBD1 matching over 7 bases. The ends lost 8 bases at V and 4 bases at J; junction bases unmatched: 28. The CDR3 length is 20 residues. From germline, CDR1 is SNHLY and CDR2 FYNNEI. CDR3 loop: CASSPFQYRGHRGPLTEAFF. DNA of the CDR3: TGTGCCAGCTCACCTTTCCAGTATAGGGGCCACAGGGGCCCTCTCACTGAAGCTTTCTTT.

The chain has TRBV5-4 and TRBJ2-7, with 13 positions matching TRBD2. CDR1 is SGHNT, CDR2 YYREEE, per germline (reference sequence). The CDR3 is 18 residues long. Trimming at V came to 2 bases and at J to 2 bases, leaving 10 bases not matched to a gene. The CDR3 reads CASSFFATSGRDPYEQYF. CDR3 DNA: TGTGCCAGCAGCTTCTTCGCCACTAGCGGGAGGGACCCCTACGAGCAGTACTTC.

The V gene is TRBV27, the J gene TRBJ2-3, with TRBD2 identical over 11 bases. In germline, CDR1 is MNHEY, CDR2 SMNVEV (reference sequence). This CDR3 spans 16 amino acids. The junction had 2 bases not matched to a gene; V was cut back by 2 bases and J by 1 base. For the CDR3, the DNA is TGTGCCAGCAGTTTAAAGGGACTAGCGGGCACAGATACGCAGTATTTT. It encodes CASSLKGLAGTDTQYF.

The gene calls are TRBV19 and TRBJ2-2; 12 bases are shared with TRBD1. The CDR3 consists of 16 residues. From germline, CDR1 is LNHDA and CDR2 SQIVND (reference sequence). V was pared by 11 bases and J by 3 bases, with 10 bases of the junction left unmatched. The CDR3 spells CASRGTGGRYTGELFF. CDR3 nucleotides: TGTGCCTCCCGGGGGACAGGGGGCAGATACACCGGGGAGCTGTTTTTT.

V usage is TRBV6-5 and J usage is TRBJ1-1; D not resolved. The CDR3 has 13 amino acids. With 5 bases removed from V and 2 bases from J, the gap between germline ends came to 9 bases. Germline V lookup: CDR1 MNHEY, CDR2 SVGAGI. The CDR3 protein is CASSLRFNTEAFF. CDR3 DNA: TGTGCCAGCAGTCTACGGTTTAACACTGAAGCTTTCTTT.

V usage is TRBV12-5 and J usage is TRBJ1-5; weak D call: TRBD1 (5 bases). Germline CDR1 reads LGHNT; CDR2 reads FRNRAP. The V end was cut by 1 base, the J end by 1 base, with 8 bases between. The CDR3 extends over 15 amino acids. The CDR3 bases are TGTGCTAGTGGTTTGGAGACAGAAAGCAATCAGCCCCAGCATTTT. Encoded protein: CASGLETESNQPQHF.

The rearrangement uses TRBV5-1 and TRBJ1-1, with TRBD1 identical over 8 bases. Germline values: CDR1 SGHRS, CDR2 YFSETQ. The CDR3 runs 17 residues. V was clipped by 3 bases and J by 0 bases; unmatched bases: 10. Here the CDR3 reads CASSSKQQGDVNTEAFF. The DNA for the CDR3 is TGCGCCAGCAGCTCCAAACAACAGGGGGATGTGAACACTGAAGCTTTCTTT.

DNA of the CDR3: TGTGCCAGCAGCCCTAGCGGACGGGAAGACAATGAGCAGTTCTTC. This codes for CASSPSGREDNEQFF. The chain uses TRBV5-4 and TRBJ2-1; TRBD2 agrees at 7 bases. The V segment lost 4 bases and the J segment 5 bases; nucleotides outside the gene matches: 9. The CDR3 is 15 residues long. Per the germline V gene, CDR1 is SGHNT and CDR2 is YYREEE (reference sequence).